This T cell receptor (beta chain) was recorded in a study of blood T cell repertoires in COVID-19. Study summary: PBMCs, B-cell-depleted T cells, or T cells were the source of the cDNA or gDNA that made up the material.

The data were produced by immunoSEQ multiplex PCR, yet TCRdb's version contains in-frame clones alone and is incomplete. The data contain more than 45,000 clones, about 84% of them seen just once; the ten biggest clones take up around 4.5%. The germline V gene encodes CDR1 SGHVS and CDR2 FNYEAQ. This CDR3 comprises 14 residues. The V end lost 5 bases, the J end lost 3 bases, and 13 bases lay between the germline ends. This clone was picked up one time. The chain combines TRBV7-6 with TRBJ1-2, with TRBD1 as a possible D gene (6 bases). This clonotype was sampled from a man aged 35 to 55 with active COVID-19. Input material: peripheral blood. CDR3 bases: TGTGCCAGCAGCCCCACTTCAGGGGACTATGGCTACACCTTC. Residues: CASSPTSGDYGYTF.